This TCR beta chain was captured in a study of molecular identifiers for immune sequencing clone quantification. J lost 3 bases, V lost 0 bases, and 7 bases had no gene match. Germline CDR1 reads DFQATT; CDR2 reads SNEGSKA (reference sequence). The CDR3 length is 15 residues. This clonotype was seen a handful of times. TCRdb re-called the PCR reads with MiXCR, one entry per CDR3 protein. The sample gives a few hundred thousand distinct CDR3 sequences, roughly a quarter of which show up once; 0.74% is in the top ten. The TCR was taken from a human donor in good health. Some libraries in this study had Jurkat cell RNA spiked in. The chain has TRBV20-1 and TRBJ2-7, with 8 bases matching TRBD1. The material sequenced was naive CD8+ T cells from blood, with Jurkat cell RNA spiked in. Subset indicated: FACS-sorted CD8+CD4-CCR7+CD45RA+ naive T cells. CDR3 in amino acids: CSARDQTGALYEQYF. CDR3 coding DNA: TGCAGTGCTAGAGACCAGACAGGGGCCCTCTACGAGCAGTACTTC.